Listed here is a single T cell receptor (beta chain). What it binds is not known. These data originate in a study of T cells in localized non-small cell lung cancer. Whole-study results and caveats: Exceeding tumor, uninvolved adjacent lung had the highest T cell clonality. Multi-region tumor sequencing was not done, so intratumor heterogeneity could not be excluded. The appearance of a median roughly 61 of the top 100 tumor clones was seen in adjacent lung. Longer survival (overall) was linked to higher T cell density in blood.

Repertoires were generated with immunoSEQ multiplex PCR, while TCRdb's copy carries only in-frame clones and drops some. The sample records some 78,000 clones, approximately 84% being singletons. The receptor comes from a man aged 35 to 70 with stage I lung adenocarcinoma. Sequencing was performed on peripheral blood, taken before any cancer treatment.

CDR3 region: CASSRGQRGGYTF. The DNA of the CDR3 is TGTGCCAGTTCGCGGGGACAGCGAGGTGGCTACACCTTC. V usage is TRBV19 and J usage is TRBJ1-2; 7 bases align to TRBD1. This CDR3 comprises 13 residues. Germline-derived CDR1 and CDR2 are LNHDA and SQIVND (reference sequence). V lost 8 bases to trimming and J lost 7 bases; unmatched junction nucleotides: 10.